This T cell receptor (beta chain) was sequenced during a study of T cell changes during pregnancy in multiple sclerosis. CDR3 length: 17 amino acids. CDR1 MNHNS and CDR2 SASEGT come from the germline V gene. The assay was immunoSEQ multiplex PCR, and TCRdb's table has in-frame clones only and misses some. The data contain over 50,000 clones, 85% to 90% of them singletons. V gene TRBV6-1 combines with J gene TRBJ2-5; 9 positions match TRBD2. TRBJ2-7 matches the DNA end more closely, so the J call is doubtful. The starting material was peripheral blood, obtained in the first trimester of pregnancy. This TCR was recovered from a female donor in good health, enrolled as a control in a pregnancy study. CDR3 in amino acids: CASSEAWLAGGRYEQYF. The DNA for the CDR3 is TGTGCCAGCAGTGAAGCGTGGCTCGCGGGGGGGCGGTACGAGCAGTACTTC.